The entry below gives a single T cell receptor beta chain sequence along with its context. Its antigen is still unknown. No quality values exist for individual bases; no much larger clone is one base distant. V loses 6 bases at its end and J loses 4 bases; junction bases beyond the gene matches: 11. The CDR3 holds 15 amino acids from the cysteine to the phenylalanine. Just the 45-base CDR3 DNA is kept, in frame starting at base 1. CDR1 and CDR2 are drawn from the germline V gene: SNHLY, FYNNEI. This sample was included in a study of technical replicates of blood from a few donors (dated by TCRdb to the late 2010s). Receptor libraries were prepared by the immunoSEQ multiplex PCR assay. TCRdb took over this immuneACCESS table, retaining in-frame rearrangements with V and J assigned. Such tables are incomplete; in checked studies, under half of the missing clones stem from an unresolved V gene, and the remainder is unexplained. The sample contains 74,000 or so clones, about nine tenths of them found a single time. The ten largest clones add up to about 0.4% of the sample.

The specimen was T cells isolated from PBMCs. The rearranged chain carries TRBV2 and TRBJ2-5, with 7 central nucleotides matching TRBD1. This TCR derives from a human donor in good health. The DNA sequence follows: TGTGCCAGCAGCAAAACCCCTAACAGGGGAGAGACCCAGTACTTC. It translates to CASSKTPNRGETQYF.